A selection of T cell receptor beta chains follows, all from one sample in a study of T cell repertoires in cytomegalovirus infection. TCRdb passed the reads through MiXCR, listing each CDR3 protein once. The table records about 300,000 distinct CDR3 sequences, roughly 9.3% of them present only once. The specimen was PBMCs. The receptor source for this set is a human donor in good health (CMV status not recorded). Some clones in this sample may be carry-over from other donors' samples. The CDR3 runs from the conserved cysteine through the conserved F or W. The D gene is left open where the match is weak. A row's size may be missing; if present it is once, few, many or a size class.

d_gene: TRBD1
v_gene: TRBV7-2
abundance: many
j_gene: TRBJ2-2
CDR3aa: CASSHGTDTGELFF
CDR3nt: TGTGCCAGCAGCCACGGGACAGACACCGGGGAGCTGTTTTTT

d_gene: TRBD2
v_gene: TRBV14
abundance: few
j_gene: TRBJ2-3
CDR3aa: CASSPGQASGGRTDTQYF
CDR3nt: TGTGCCAGCAGCCCCGGACAGGCTAGCGGGGGTCGCACAGATACGCAGTATTTT

d_gene: -
v_gene: TRBV29-1
abundance: few
j_gene: TRBJ2-2
CDR3aa: CSVVLQGFGELFF
CDR3nt: TGCAGCGTGGTCTTACAGGGATTCGGGGAGCTGTTTTTT

d_gene: TRBD2
v_gene: TRBV18
abundance: -
j_gene: TRBJ2-7
CDR3aa: CASSPPGGLAGYEQYF
CDR3nt: TGTGCCAGCTCACCACCAGGCGGGCTAGCGGGGTACGAGCAGTACTTC

d_gene: TRBD1
v_gene: TRBV7-9
abundance: few
j_gene: TRBJ2-7
CDR3aa: CASSSDRGPLEQYF
CDR3nt: TGTGCCAGCAGCTCCGACAGGGGCCCCCTCGAGCAGTACTTC

d_gene: -
v_gene: TRBV29-1
abundance: many
j_gene: TRBJ1-2
CDR3aa: CSVRAGPLYGYTF
CDR3nt: TGCAGCGTTCGGGCTGGACCTTTATATGGCTACACCTTC

d_gene: TRBD1
v_gene: TRBV5-6
abundance: many
j_gene: TRBJ2-7
CDR3aa: CASSLQGAYEQYF
CDR3nt: TGTGCCAGCAGCTTACAGGGGGCCTACGAGCAGTACTTC

d_gene: -
v_gene: TRBV7-3
abundance: few
j_gene: TRBJ2-1
CDR3aa: CASSLQAGAYNEQFF
CDR3nt: TGTGCCAGCAGCTTACAGGCGGGGGCGTACAATGAGCAGTTCTTC

d_gene: TRBD1
v_gene: TRBV10-3
abundance: many
j_gene: TRBJ2-1
CDR3aa: CAISESKGTASEQFF
CDR3nt: TGTGCCATCAGTGAGTCGAAGGGGACAGCAAGTGAGCAGTTCTTC

d_gene: TRBD2
v_gene: TRBV29-1
abundance: many
j_gene: TRBJ2-1
CDR3aa: CSVLRGDGEQFF
CDR3nt: TGCAGCGTTTTGCGGGGGGATGGTGAGCAGTTCTTC

d_gene: -
v_gene: TRBV5-1
abundance: many
j_gene: TRBJ1-6
CDR3aa: CASSLEFWPDGNSPLHF
CDR3nt: TGCGCCAGCAGCTTGGAGTTCTGGCCGGATGGTAATTCACCCCTCCACTTT

d_gene: -
v_gene: TRBV20-1
abundance: many
j_gene: TRBJ1-6
CDR3aa: CSARDSGSYNSPLHF
CDR3nt: TGCAGTGCTAGAGATAGCGGCTCCTATAATTCACCCCTCCACTTT